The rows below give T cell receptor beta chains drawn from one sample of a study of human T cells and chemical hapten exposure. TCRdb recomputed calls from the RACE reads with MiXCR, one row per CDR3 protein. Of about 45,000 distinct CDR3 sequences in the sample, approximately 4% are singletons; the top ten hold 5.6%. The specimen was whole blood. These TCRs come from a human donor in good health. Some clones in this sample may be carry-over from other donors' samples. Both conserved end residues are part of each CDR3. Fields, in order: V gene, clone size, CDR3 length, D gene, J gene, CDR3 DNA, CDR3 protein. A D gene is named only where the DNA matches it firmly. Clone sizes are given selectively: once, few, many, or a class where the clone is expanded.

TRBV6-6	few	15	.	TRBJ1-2	TGTGCCAGCAGTTACTCCCCCCGACAGAACTATGGCTACACCTTC	CASSYSPRQNYGYTF
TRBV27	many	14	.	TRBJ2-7	TGTGCCAGCGGTTTTCGGGGAACTGCCCACGAGCAGTACTTC	CASGFRGTAHEQYF
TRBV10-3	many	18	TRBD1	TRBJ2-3	TGTGCCATCAGTCCCGGGACAGGGGGCGTTAAACTGGCAGATACGCAGTATTTT	CAISPGTGGVKLADTQYF
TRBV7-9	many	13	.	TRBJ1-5	TGTGCCAGCAGCTTAAATAGCAATCAGCCCCAGCATTTT	CASSLNSNQPQHF
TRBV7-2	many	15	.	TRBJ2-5	TGTGCCAGCAGCTTAGTCTGGGCAACCCAAGAGACCCAGTACTTC	CASSLVWATQETQYF
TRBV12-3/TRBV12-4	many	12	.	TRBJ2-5	TGTGCCAGCAGCCCCCCCGCGAGGACCCAGTACTTC	CASSPPARTQYF
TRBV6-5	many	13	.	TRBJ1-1	TGTGCCAGCAGTTACTCCTTGAACACTGAAGCTTTCTTT	CASSYSLNTEAFF
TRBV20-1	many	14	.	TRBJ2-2	TGCAGTGCCAGCCCCAGGTCCGCGGCCGGGGAGCTGTTTTTT	CSASPRSAAGELFF
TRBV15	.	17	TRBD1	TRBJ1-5	TGTGCCACCAGCAAGCCTTTCGGACAGGGGAGAGATCAGCCCCAGCATTTT	CATSKPFGQGRDQPQHF
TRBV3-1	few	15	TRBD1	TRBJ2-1	TGTGCCAGCAGCCAAGACGGACAGGGGGCTAGGGGGGAGTTCTTC	CASSQDGQGARGEFF
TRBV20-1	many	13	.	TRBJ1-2	TGCAGTGCTAGGGACACAGGGAACTATGGCTACACCTTC	CSARDTGNYGYTF
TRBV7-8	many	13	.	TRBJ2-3	TGTGCCGGAAAGCGTTATAGCACAGATACGCAGTATTTT	CAGKRYSTDTQYF
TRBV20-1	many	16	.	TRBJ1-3	TGCAGTGCTAGGGTCCGGGTTCCTCTCTCCGGAAACACCATATATTTT	CSARVRVPLSGNTIYF
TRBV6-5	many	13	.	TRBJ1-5	TGTGCCAGCAGTTACAGGGAGGGTCAGCCCCAGCATTTT	CASSYREGQPQHF
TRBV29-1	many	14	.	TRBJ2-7	TGCAGCGTTGCGCTGGACCCTTACTCCTACGAGCAGTACTTC	CSVALDPYSYEQYF
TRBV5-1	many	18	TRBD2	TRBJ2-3	TGCGCCAGCAGCTTGGAAGGAGGTGCGGGAGGGCCCACAGATACGCAGTATTTT	CASSLEGGAGGPTDTQYF
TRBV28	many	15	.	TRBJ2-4	TGTGCCAGCAGCCGCTACCCCTTAGCCAAAAACATTCAGTACTTC	CASSRYPLAKNIQYF
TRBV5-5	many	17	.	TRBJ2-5	TGTGCCAGCAGCTTGCGACATACCGCCACCCCCAAGGAGACCCAGTACTTC	CASSLRHTATPKETQYF
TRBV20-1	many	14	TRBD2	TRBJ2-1	TGCAGTGCTAGAGGGACTAGCGGGATCGGTGAGCAGTTCTTC	CSARGTSGIGEQFF
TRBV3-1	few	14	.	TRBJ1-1	TGTGCCAGCAGCGAGAAGTTACAGGGATCCGAAGCTTTCTTT	CASSEKLQGSEAFF
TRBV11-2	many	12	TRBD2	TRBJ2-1	TGTGCCAGCAGCTTAGTGGGACTAGCTCGTTTTTTC	CASSLVGLARFF
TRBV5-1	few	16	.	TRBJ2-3	TGCGCCAGCAGCCCTCAAGGAGGGGCCCGCACAGATACGCAGTATTTT	CASSPQGGARTDTQYF
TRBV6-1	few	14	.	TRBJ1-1	TGTGCCAGCAGTTCCAGGGTACTGAACACTGAAGCTTTCTTT	CASSSRVLNTEAFF
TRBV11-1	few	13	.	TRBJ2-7	TGTGCCAGCAGCTTAAGTTTGCCCTACGAGCAGTACTTC	CASSLSLPYEQYF
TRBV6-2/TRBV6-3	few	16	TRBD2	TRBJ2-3	TGTGCCAGCAGTTACGAACTAGCGGGAGTTCCCGATACGCAGTATTTT	CASSYELAGVPDTQYF
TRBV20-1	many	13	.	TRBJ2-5	TGCAGTCTTCCGGGACTTCAACAAGAGACCCAGTACTTC	CSLPGLQQETQYF
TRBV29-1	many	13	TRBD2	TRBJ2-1	TGCAGCGTCACTAGCGGGGGTTACAATGAGCAGTTCTTC	CSVTSGGYNEQFF
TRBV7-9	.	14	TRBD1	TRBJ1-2	TGTGTCAGCAGCCCTGGACAGGGGATGAAGGGCTACACCTTC	CVSSPGQGMKGYTF
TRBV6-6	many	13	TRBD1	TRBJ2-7	TGTGCCAGCAGACCTTGGACAGGTTACGAGCAGTACTTC	CASRPWTGYEQYF